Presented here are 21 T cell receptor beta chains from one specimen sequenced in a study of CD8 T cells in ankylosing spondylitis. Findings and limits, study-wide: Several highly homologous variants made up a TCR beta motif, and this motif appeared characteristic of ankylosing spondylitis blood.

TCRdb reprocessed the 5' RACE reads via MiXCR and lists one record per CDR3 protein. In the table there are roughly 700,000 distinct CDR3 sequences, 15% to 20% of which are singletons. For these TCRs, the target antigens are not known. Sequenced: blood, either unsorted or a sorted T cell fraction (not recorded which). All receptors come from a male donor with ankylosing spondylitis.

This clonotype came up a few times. The CDR3 DNA is TGTGCCAGCAGCGGATGGGCCAGGGGACTAGCGGAAACCTACGAGCAGTACTTC. Translation gives CASSGWARGLAETYEQYF. The V call is TRBV11-1, the J call TRBJ2-7; 11 bases line up with TRBD2. The length of the CDR3 is 18 residues. Germline-derived CDR1 and CDR2 are SGHAT and FQDESV (reference sequence). With 5 bases clipped from V and 2 bases from J, the junction kept 14 bases outside the gene matches.

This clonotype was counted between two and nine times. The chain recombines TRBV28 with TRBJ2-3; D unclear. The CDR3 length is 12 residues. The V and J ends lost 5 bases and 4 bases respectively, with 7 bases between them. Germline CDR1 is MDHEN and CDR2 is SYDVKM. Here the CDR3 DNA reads TGTGCCAGCAGTACCGGACCAGATACGCAGTATTTT. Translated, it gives CASSTGPDTQYF.

The CDR3 sequence is CASSLTGVDEQFF. CDR3 in DNA: TGTGCCAGCAGCTTAACGGGCGTGGATGAGCAGTTCTTC. The chain combines TRBV7-3 with TRBJ2-1; D is uncertain. The CDR3 runs to 13 residues. CDR1 is SGHTA and CDR2 is FQGTGA in the germline V gene. The V end lost 0 bases, the J end lost 8 bases, and 8 bases lay between the germline ends.

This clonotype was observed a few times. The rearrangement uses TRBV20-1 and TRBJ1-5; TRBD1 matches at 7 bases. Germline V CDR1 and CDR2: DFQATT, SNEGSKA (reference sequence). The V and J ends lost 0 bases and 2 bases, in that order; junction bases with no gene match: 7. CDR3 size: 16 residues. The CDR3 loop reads CSARDQGGSGNQPQHF. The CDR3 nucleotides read TGCAGTGCTAGAGATCAAGGGGGCAGTGGCAATCAGCCCCAGCATTTT.

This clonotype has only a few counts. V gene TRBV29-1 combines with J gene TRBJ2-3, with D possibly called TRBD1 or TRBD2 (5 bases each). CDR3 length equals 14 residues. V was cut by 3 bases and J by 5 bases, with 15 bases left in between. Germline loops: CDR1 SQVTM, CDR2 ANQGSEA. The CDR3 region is CSVERQGRGDTQYF. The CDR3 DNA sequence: TGCAGCGTTGAGAGGCAGGGCCGGGGAGATACGCAGTATTTT.

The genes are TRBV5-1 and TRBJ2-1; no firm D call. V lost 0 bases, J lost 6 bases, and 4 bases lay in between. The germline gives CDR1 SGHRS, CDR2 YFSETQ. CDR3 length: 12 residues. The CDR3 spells CASSLDLNEQFF. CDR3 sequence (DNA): TGCGCCAGCAGCTTGGACCTCAATGAGCAGTTCTTC.

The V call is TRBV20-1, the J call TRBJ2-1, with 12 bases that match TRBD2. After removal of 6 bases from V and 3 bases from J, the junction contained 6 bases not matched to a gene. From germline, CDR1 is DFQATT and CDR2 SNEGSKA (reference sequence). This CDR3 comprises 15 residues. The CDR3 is CSATPLAGGYNEQFF. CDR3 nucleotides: TGCAGTGCCACCCCACTAGCGGGGGGCTACAATGAGCAGTTCTTC.

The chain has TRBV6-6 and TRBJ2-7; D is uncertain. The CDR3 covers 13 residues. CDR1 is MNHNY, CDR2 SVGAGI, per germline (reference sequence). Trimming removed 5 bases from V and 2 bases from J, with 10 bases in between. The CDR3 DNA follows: TGTGCCAGCAGTAACCAGGTTCCCTACGAGCAGTACTTC. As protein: CASSNQVPYEQYF.

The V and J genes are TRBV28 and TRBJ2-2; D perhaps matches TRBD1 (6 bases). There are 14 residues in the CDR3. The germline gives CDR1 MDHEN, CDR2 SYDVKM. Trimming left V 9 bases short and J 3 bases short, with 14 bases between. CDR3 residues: CASTGQSDTGELFF. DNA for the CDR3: TGTGCCAGTACAGGGCAGAGTGACACCGGGGAGCTGTTTTTT.

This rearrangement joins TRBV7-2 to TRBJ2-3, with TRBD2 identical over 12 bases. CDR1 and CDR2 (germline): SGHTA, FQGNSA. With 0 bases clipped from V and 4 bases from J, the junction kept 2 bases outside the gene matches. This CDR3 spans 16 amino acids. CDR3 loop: CASSLARTSGADTQYF. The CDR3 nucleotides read TGTGCCAGCAGCTTAGCGAGGACTAGCGGGGCAGATACGCAGTATTTT.

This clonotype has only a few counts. The chain's CDR3 is CASSRNPQRNTEAFF. CDR3 in DNA: TGTGCCAGCAGTCGTAATCCTCAGAGGAACACTGAAGCTTTCTTT. The chain uses TRBV6-2 or TRBV6-3 and TRBJ1-1; no clear D gene. Trimming took off 5 bases at V and 1 base at J, with 14 bases between the two ends. This CDR3 region has 15 residues. Germline CDR1 MNHEY, CDR2 SVGEGT.

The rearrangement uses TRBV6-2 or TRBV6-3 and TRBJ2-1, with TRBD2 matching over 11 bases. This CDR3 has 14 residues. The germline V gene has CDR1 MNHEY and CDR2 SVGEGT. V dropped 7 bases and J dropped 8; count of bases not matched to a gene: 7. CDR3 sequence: CASKASGRRDEQFF. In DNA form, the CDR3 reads TGTGCCAGCAAGGCTAGCGGGAGGCGGGATGAGCAGTTCTTC.

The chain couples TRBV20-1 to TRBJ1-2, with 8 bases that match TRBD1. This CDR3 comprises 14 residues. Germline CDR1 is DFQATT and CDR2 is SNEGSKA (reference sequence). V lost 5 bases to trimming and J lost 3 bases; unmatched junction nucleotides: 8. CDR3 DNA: TGCAGTGCTGGACACAGGGGGTGGGACTATGGCTACACCTTC. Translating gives CSAGHRGWDYGYTF.

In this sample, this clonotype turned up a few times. This CDR3 reads CASSVRAVGTGELFF. CDR3 sequence (DNA): TGTGCCAGCAGCGTAAGGGCGGTGGGTACCGGGGAGCTGTTTTTT. The rearrangement links TRBV9 to TRBJ2-2, with no clear D. CDR1 is SGDLS and CDR2 is YYNGEE in the germline V gene. CDR3 length: 15 amino acids. The V gene lost 1 base and the J gene lost 5 bases, with 12 bases spanning the gap.

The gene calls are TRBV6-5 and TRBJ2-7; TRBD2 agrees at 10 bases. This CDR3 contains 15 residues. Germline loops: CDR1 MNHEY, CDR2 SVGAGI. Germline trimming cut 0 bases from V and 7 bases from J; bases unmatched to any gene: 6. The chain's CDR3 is CASSYSPSGRSEQYF. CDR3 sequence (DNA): TGTGCCAGCAGTTACTCCCCTAGCGGGAGAAGTGAGCAGTACTTC.

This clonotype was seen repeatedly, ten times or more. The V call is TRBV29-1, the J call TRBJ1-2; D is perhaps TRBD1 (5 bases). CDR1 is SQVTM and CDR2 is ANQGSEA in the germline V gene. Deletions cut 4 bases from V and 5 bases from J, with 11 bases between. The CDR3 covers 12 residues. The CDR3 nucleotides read TGCAGCGTTGGTAGGGGCGGTTATGGCTACACCTTC. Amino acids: CSVGRGGYGYTF.

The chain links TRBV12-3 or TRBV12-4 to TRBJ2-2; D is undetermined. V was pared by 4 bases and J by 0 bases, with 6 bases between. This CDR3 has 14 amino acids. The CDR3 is CASSYLTNTGELFF. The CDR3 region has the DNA TGTGCCAGCAGTTATCTGACGAACACCGGGGAGCTGTTTTTT.

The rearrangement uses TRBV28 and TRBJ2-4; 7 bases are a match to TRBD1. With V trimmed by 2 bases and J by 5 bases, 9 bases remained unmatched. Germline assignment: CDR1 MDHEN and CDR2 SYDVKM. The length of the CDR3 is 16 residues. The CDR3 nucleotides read TGTGCCAGCAGTTTAGGATCTACAGGGGTAGAAAACATTCAGTACTTC. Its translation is CASSLGSTGVENIQYF.

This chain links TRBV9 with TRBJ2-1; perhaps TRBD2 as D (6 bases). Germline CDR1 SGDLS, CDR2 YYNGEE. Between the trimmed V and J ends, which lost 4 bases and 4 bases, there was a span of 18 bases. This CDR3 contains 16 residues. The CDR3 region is CASSRLSGGVYNEQFF. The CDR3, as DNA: TGTGCCAGCAGCCGCCTTAGCGGAGGGGTTTACAATGAGCAGTTCTTC.

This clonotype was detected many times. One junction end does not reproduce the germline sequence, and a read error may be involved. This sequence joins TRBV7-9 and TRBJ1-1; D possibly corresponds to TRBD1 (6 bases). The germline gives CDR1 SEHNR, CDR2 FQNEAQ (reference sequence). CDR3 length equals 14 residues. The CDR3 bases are TGCGCCAGCAGCCTGTTACAGGGGAACACTGAAGCTTTCTTT. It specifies CASSLLQGNTEAFF.

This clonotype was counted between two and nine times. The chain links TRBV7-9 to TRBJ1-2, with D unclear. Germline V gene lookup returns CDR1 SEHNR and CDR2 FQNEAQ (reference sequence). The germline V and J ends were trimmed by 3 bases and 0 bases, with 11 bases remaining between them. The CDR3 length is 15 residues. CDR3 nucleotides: TGTGCCAGCAGCTTGGTCGTACTAACTAACTATGGCTACACCTTC. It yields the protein CASSLVVLTNYGYTF.